These 20 T cell receptor beta chains were all obtained from the same sample, sequenced in a study of T cell changes during pregnancy in multiple sclerosis. Clones were read by immunoSEQ multiplex PCR, and TCRdb kept only the in-frame ones, dropping some. The repertoire has about 73,000 clones, 75% to 90% of them found once; the top ten carry approximately 9.5%. The specimen comprised peripheral blood, sampled after pregnancy. These receptors all stem from a female donor in good health, enrolled as a control in a pregnancy study.

V gene TRBV11-2 combines with J gene TRBJ1-1; D ambiguous. Trimming left V 5 bases short and J 4 bases short, with 5 bases between. This CDR3 contains 11 residues. Per the germline V gene, CDR1 is SGHAT and CDR2 is FQNNGV. CDR3 region: CASSGSTEAFF. CDR3 nucleotides: TGTGCCAGCAGCGGCAGCACTGAAGCTTTCTTT.

This chain's CDR3 is CAIRGTDGTQETQYF. CDR3 coding DNA: TGTGCCATCAGGGGGACTGACGGGACCCAAGAGACCCAGTACTTC. The chain carries TRBV10-3 and TRBJ2-5; D is perhaps TRBD2 (6 bases). This CDR3 is 15 amino acids long. V gave up 6 bases and J gave up 1 base, with 15 bases separating them. The germline V gene encodes CDR1 ENHRY and CDR2 SYGVKD.

This chain joins TRBV11-2 and TRBJ1-2, with 7 bases that match TRBD1. Trimming removed 0 bases from V and 8 bases from J; junction bases left unmatched: 9. Germline V gives CDR1 SGHAT, CDR2 FQNNGV. This CDR3 has 15 amino acids. The CDR3: CASSLDLKGAGGYTF. In DNA form, the CDR3 reads TGTGCCAGCAGCTTAGATCTAAAGGGGGCAGGCGGCTACACCTTC.

This clone occurred once. The rearrangement joins TRBV30 to TRBJ2-4; 8 bases are shared with TRBD1. CDR1 is GTSNPN, CDR2 SVGIG, per germline (reference sequence). This CDR3 is 14 amino acids long. V shed 2 bases, J shed 3 bases, and the junction held 3 bases outside the gene matches. This CDR3 is CAWSIQGGKNIQYF. CDR3 DNA: TGTGCCTGGAGTATACAGGGGGGCAAAAACATTCAGTACTTC.

This chain joins TRBV5-1 and TRBJ1-1; D unresolved. The CDR3 covers 12 residues. Trimming shortened V by 0 bases and J by 4 bases, and 4 bases separated the two germline ends. CDR1 is SGHRS, CDR2 YFSETQ, per germline. CDR3 loop: CASSLVSTEAFF. DNA for the CDR3: TGCGCCAGCAGCTTGGTTAGCACTGAAGCTTTCTTT.

This clone was counted a single time. The gene calls are TRBV14 and TRBJ2-7; TRBD2 matches 14 bases. The CDR3 sequence is 16 residues long. Germline V gene data show CDR1 as SGHDN and CDR2 as FVKESK. J gave up 6 bases and V 0 bases, and 4 bases lay outside the gene matches. The CDR3 spells CASSQDVGLAGVEQYF. The DNA for the CDR3 is TGTGCCAGCAGCCAAGATGTGGGACTAGCGGGAGTCGAGCAGTACTTC.

This clone was picked up one time. The chain links TRBV27 to TRBJ2-7, with TRBD2 as a possible D gene (6 bases). V lost 3 bases to trimming and J lost 6 bases, with 9 bases between them. The CDR3 has 12 amino acids. Looked up from germline, CDR1 is MNHEY and CDR2 is SMNVEV (reference sequence). CDR3 DNA: TGTGCCAGCAGTTTGGGGCGGGGCGAGCAGTACTTC. The encoded protein is CASSLGRGEQYF.

This sequence joins TRBV19 and TRBJ1-4, with D perhaps matching TRBD1 (6 bases). In germline, CDR1 is LNHDA, CDR2 SQIVND (reference sequence). Trimming took off 6 bases at V and 0 bases at J, with 11 bases between the two ends. The CDR3 extends over 15 amino acids. Written as DNA, the CDR3 is TGTGCCAGTAGGACGGACAGCGCAACTAATGAAAAACTGTTTTTT. Translation gives CASRTDSATNEKLFF.

The chain uses TRBV27 and TRBJ2-2, with a tentative D call TRBD2 (5 bases). CDR1 and CDR2 (germline): MNHEY, SMNVEV (reference sequence). This CDR3 has 17 residues. Trimming pared 5 bases from V and 2 bases from J, leaving 18 bases between. The CDR3 DNA reads as TGTGCCAGCAGTCCTTATACCCGCGGGTTTAACACCGGGGAGCTGTTTTTT. Its protein product is CASSPYTRGFNTGELFF.

In its sample, this clone was seen a few times. Other DNA sequences in this specimen translate into the identical CDR3. The rearrangement links TRBV10-2 to TRBJ2-7; the D gene is possibly TRBD1 (7 bases). The germline V gene has CDR1 WSHSY and CDR2 SAAADI. CDR3 length: 12 residues. The ends were cut back, 7 bases at V and 3 bases at J, with 10 bases in the middle. The CDR3 is CASTQGGYEQYF. For the CDR3, the DNA is TGCGCCAGCACCCAGGGGGGCTACGAGCAGTACTTC.

This clone was observed once. The J gene is TRBJ1-5, the V gene TRBV4-1; D is perhaps TRBD1 (6 bases). Germline values: CDR1 MGHRA, CDR2 YSYEKL. Deletions cut 3 bases from V and 7 bases from J, with 16 bases between. The length of the CDR3 is 15 residues. The CDR3 nucleotides read TGCGCCAGCAGCCACCCCTTACAGGGTTGGCAGCCCCAGCATTTT. Translation gives CASSHPLQGWQPQHF.

V is TRBV11-3 and J is TRBJ2-3; TRBD2 agrees at 11 bases. V gave up 4 bases and J gave up 1 base; unmatched junction bases: 4. This CDR3 is 16 amino acids long. Germline V lookup: CDR1 SGHNT, CDR2 YENEEA. CDR3 protein: CASSSVTSGGTDTQYF. The CDR3 coding sequence is TGTGCCAGCAGCTCCGTGACTAGCGGGGGCACAGATACGCAGTATTTT.

The CDR3 DNA reads TGTGCCAAATCGGATACAGGGGCTTACCAGCCCCAGCATTTT. It is translated as CAKSDTGAYQPQHF. The rearrangement links TRBV7-8 to TRBJ1-5; TRBD1 matches 7 bases. The CDR3 is 14 residues long. Germline CDR1 and CDR2: SGHVS and FQNEAQ. Germline trimming cut 10 bases from V and 7 bases from J; bases unmatched to any gene: 13.

CDR3 bases: TGTGCCAGCAGAGCTCGGACAGGGGGGGCCTCTACCTACGAGCAGTACTTC. Its translation: CASRARTGGASTYEQYF. The chain has TRBV27 and TRBJ2-7; 10 nucleotides line up with TRBD1. With V trimmed by 6 bases and J by 2 bases, 13 bases remained unmatched. Germline lookup yields CDR1 MNHEY and CDR2 SMNVEV (reference sequence). The CDR3 runs to 17 residues.

DNA of the CDR3: TGTGCCAGCAGCCAAGGCCTCCTGAGGGACAGTGCGAGCGCTTTCTTT. This encodes CASSQGLLRDSASAFF. This chain uses TRBV4-2 with TRBJ1-1; TRBD1 aligns across 7 bases. The CDR3 is made up of 16 amino acids. CDR1 and CDR2 from the germline V gene are LGHNA and YNFKEQ. The trim removed 1 base at V and 11 bases at J, leaving 16 bases unmatched.

The chain links TRBV15 to TRBJ1-6; D uncertain. Germline V CDR1 and CDR2: LNHNV, YYDKDF (reference sequence). V was clipped by 0 bases and J by 10 bases, with 13 bases between them. The CDR3 has 15 amino acids. Here the CDR3 DNA reads TGTGCCACCAGCAGAGACGGGAAGGGCAACTCACCCCTCCACTTT. Its protein is CATSRDGKGNSPLHF.

The chain is built from TRBV10-1 and TRBJ2-5; D is perhaps TRBD2 (6 bases). V gave up 6 bases and J gave up 5 bases, with 22 bases separating them. Germline V gene lookup returns CDR1 WNHNN and CDR2 SYGVQD (reference sequence). The CDR3 consists of 16 residues. The CDR3 coding sequence is TGCGCCAGCAGCAAGACTAGACAGAGCGGATTGGAGACCCAGTACTTC. Protein: CASSKTRQSGLETQYF.

This sequence joins TRBV29-1 and TRBJ1-2; D is unresolved. V lost 1 base and J 2 bases, leaving 5 bases between the germline ends. CDR3 length equals 12 residues. The germline V gene has CDR1 SQVTM and CDR2 ANQGSEA. The CDR3 sequence: CSVEGENYGYTF. DNA for the CDR3: TGCAGCGTTGAAGGCGAAAACTATGGCTACACCTTC.

This clone was counted once. The chain combines TRBV7-2 with TRBJ2-1, with 9 bases identical to TRBD1. Trimming cost V 5 bases and J 7 bases; bases outside gene matches: 3. The CDR3 extends over 13 amino acids. Germline CDR1 reads SGHTA; CDR2 reads FQGNSA. The CDR3 region is CASSRGQGNEQFF. The CDR3 DNA is TGTGCCAGCAGCCGAGGACAGGGGAATGAGCAGTTCTTC.

The gene calls are TRBV7-2 and TRBJ1-1; 8 positions agree with TRBD1. This CDR3 is built from 15 residues. CDR1 SGHTA and CDR2 FQGNSA come from the germline V gene. V trimming: 5 bases; J trimming: 2 bases; junction bases outside the gene matches: 7. The CDR3 region is CASSAPQGGNTEAFF. The CDR3 DNA reads TGTGCCAGCAGCGCCCCACAGGGGGGTAACACTGAAGCTTTCTTT. Filled out from reference TRBV7-2 and TRBJ1-1, the complete variable domain reads GAGVSQSPSNKVTEKGKDVELRCDPISGHTALYWYRQSLGQGLEFLIYFQGNSAPDKSGLPSDRFSAERTGGSVSTLTIQRTQQEDSAVYLCASSAPQGGNTEAFFGQGTRLTVV.